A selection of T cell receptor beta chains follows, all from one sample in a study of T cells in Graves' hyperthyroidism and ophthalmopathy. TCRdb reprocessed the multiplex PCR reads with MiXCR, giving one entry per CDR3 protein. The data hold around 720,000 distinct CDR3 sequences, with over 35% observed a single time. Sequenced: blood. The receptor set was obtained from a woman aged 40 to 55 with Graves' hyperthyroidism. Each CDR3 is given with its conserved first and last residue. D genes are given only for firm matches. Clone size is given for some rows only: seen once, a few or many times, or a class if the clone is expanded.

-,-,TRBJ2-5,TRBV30,TGTGCCTGGACCTGGGGCGCGGAGACCCAGTACTTC,CAWTWGAETQYF
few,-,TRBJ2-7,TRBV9,TGTGCCAGCAGCACCCGTGGTGAAGGCCTCTACGAGCAGTACTTC,CASSTRGEGLYEQYF
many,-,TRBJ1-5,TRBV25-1,TGTGCCAGCAGTGAATTGACGGGGAATCAGCCCCAGCATTTT,CASSELTGNQPQHF
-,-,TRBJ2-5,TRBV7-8,TGTGCCAGCAGCTTTGGGGATTCAAAAGAGACCCAGTACTTC,CASSFGDSKETQYF
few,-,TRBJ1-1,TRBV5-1,TGCGCCAGCAGCTTGGGGCAGGTACCCTCGGGGACTGAAGCTTTCTTT,CASSLGQVPSGTEAFF
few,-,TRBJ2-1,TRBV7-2,TGTGCCAGCAGACCTGACGCCGATGAGCAGTTCTTC,CASRPDADEQFF
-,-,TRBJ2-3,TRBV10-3,TGTGCCATCAGTCCTAGCGTAAGCACAGATACGCAGTATTTT,CAISPSVSTDTQYF
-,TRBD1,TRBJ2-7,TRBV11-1,TGTGCCAGCAGCCACCGGGACAGACGATCCGACTACGAGCAGTACTTC,CASSHRDRRSDYEQYF
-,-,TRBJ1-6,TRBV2,TGTGCCAGCGGTGTGGACTGGAGCTCCTATAATTCACCCCTCCACTTT,CASGVDWSSYNSPLHF
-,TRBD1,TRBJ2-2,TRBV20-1,TGCAGTGCTAGAGATGCAGGGGGCTACAACACCGGGGAGCTGTTTTTT,CSARDAGGYNTGELFF
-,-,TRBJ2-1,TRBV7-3,TGTGCCAGCAGCTTGGCGCAGTACAATGAGCAGTTCTTC,CASSLAQYNEQFF
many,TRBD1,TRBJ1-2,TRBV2,TGTGCCAGCAGTTTAGAGGACGGGACAGGGTACCATGGCTACACCTTC,CASSLEDGTGYHGYTF
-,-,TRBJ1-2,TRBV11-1,TGTGCCAGCAGCTTACCGTATGGGGGGTCGAGGGGTGGCTACACCTTC,CASSLPYGGSRGGYTF
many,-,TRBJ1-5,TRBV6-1,TGTGCCAGCAGTGGGGTACAGGGTGCCAGCAATCAGCCCCAGCATTTT,CASSGVQGASNQPQHF
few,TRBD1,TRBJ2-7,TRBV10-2,TGTGCCAGCAGTTTACTCGGGACAGGGGGCGAGCAGTACTTC,CASSLLGTGGEQYF
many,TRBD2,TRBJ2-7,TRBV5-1,TGCGCCAGCAGCTTGTCTAGCGGGAGTCGGGACGAGCAGTACTTC,CASSLSSGSRDEQYF
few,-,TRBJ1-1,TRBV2,TGTGCCAGCAGTGAAGTATACCAAGCTTTCTTT,CASSEVYQAFF
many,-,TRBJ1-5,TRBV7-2,TGTGCCAGCAGCTTAGCAGGCCGGAGTCAGCCCCAGCATTTT,CASSLAGRSQPQHF
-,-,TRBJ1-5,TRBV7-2,TGTGCCAGCAGCCAAGTCCCCAGGGAATTCAGCAATCAGCCCCAGCATTTT,CASSQVPREFSNQPQHF
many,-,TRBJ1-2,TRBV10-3,TGTGCCATCAGTGAGTCGTCAGGTGGTGCCAGTGGCTACACCTTC,CAISESSGGASGYTF
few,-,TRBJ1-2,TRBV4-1,TGCGCCAGCAGCCCACCGGGGGTGCTCTATGGCTACACCTTC,CASSPPGVLYGYTF
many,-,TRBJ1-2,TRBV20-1,TGCAGTGCTTCCAAGGGGAATGGCTACACCTTC,CSASKGNGYTF
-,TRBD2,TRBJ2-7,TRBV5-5,TGTGCCAGCAGCGCCGGACTAGCGGGAGGCTACGAGCAGTACTTC,CASSAGLAGGYEQYF
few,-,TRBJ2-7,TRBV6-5,TGTGCCAGCAGTGGCCCCGGGAACAGGGCCGAGCAGTACTTC,CASSGPGNRAEQYF
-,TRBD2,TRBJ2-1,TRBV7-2,TGTGCCAGCAGCTATACTAGCGGGAGCTCCTACAATGAGCAGTTCTTC,CASSYTSGSSYNEQFF
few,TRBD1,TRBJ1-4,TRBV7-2,TGTGCCAGCAGCCGACAGGGTTTGAGAGAAAAACTGTTTTTT,CASSRQGLREKLFF
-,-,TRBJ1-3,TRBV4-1,TGCGCCAGCAGCCAAGCTTACGGGAGCTCTGGAAACACCATATATTTT,CASSQAYGSSGNTIYF
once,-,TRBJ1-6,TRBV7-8,TGTGCCAGCAGCTTGACAGCTGGAATTGCCCTCCACTTT,CASSLTAGIALHF
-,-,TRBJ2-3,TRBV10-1,TGCGCCAGCAGTGGGGGAGTATCGGTAGATACGCAGTATTTT,CASSGGVSVDTQYF
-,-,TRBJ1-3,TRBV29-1,TGCAGCGTTGAAGACCCGGCGAGCTCTGGAAACACCATATATTTT,CSVEDPASSGNTIYF
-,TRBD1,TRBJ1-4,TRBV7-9,TGTGCCAGCAGCCTGGAGACAGGGGATGAAAAACTGTTTTTT,CASSLETGDEKLFF
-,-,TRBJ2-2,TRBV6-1,TGTGCCAGCACTTACCGACAGGGAGGCACCGGGGAGCTGTTTTTT,CASTYRQGGTGELFF
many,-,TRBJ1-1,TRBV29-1,TGCAGCGTCCGGGCCGTCACTGAAGCTTTCTTT,CSVRAVTEAFF
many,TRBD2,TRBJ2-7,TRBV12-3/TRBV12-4,TGTGCCAGCAGCGGAGCGGGAGGGCCCTCCCACGAGCAGTACTTC,CASSGAGGPSHEQYF
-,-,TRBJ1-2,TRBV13,TGTGCCAGCACGAAAGGGGACACTAACTATGGCTACACCTTC,CASTKGDTNYGYTF
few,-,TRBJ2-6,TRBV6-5,TGTGCCAGCAGTTACTCAGACGCTGGGGCCAACGTCCTGACTTTC,CASSYSDAGANVLTF
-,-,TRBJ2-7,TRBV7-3,TGTGCCAGCAGCTCAGGTCTTTTGGGCGAGCAGTACTTC,CASSSGLLGEQYF
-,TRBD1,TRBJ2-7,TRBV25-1,TGTGCCTGGGATGAAAGTTCCGGGACAGACTCCTACGAGCAGTACTTC,CAWDESSGTDSYEQYF
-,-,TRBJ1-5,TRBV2,TGTGCCAGCAGTGTTCGGAGGGGCAGCAGTCAGCCCCAGCATTTT,CASSVRRGSSQPQHF
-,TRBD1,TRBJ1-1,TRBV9,TGTGCCAGCAGCCCCCACAGGGGGCAGGGTACTGAAGCTTTCTTT,CASSPHRGQGTEAFF
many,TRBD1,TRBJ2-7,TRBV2,TGTGCCGGGAAGGCAGGGGGCACTTCCTACGAGCAGTACTTC,CAGKAGGTSYEQYF
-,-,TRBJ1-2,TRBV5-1,TGCGCCAGCAGCCAGAACCTACTCAAGCCTGGCTACACCTTC,CASSQNLLKPGYTF